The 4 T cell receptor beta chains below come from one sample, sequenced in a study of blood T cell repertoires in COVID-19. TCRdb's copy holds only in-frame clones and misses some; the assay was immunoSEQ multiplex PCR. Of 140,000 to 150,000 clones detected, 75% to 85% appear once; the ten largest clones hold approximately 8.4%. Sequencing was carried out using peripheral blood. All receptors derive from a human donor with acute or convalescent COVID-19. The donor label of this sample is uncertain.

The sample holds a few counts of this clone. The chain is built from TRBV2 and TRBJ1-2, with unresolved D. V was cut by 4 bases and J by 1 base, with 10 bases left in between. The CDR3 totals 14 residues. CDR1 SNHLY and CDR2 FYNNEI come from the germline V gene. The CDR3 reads CASSARTVNYGYTF. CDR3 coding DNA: TGTGCCAGCAGTGCCAGGACTGTTAACTATGGCTACACCTTC.

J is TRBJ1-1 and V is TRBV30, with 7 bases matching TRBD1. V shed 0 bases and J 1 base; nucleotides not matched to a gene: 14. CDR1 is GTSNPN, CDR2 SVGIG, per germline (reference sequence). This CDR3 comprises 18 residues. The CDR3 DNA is TGTGCCTGGAGTGTACTTTGGGACAGCCCATCTTCGAACACTGAAGCTTTCTTT. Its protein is CAWSVLWDSPSSNTEAFF. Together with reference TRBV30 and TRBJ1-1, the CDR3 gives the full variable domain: SQTIHQWPATLVQPVGSPLSLECTVEGTSNPNLYWYRQAAGRGLQLLFYSVGIGQISSEVPQNLSASRPQDRQFILSSKKLLLSDSGFYLCAWSVLWDSPSSNTEAFFGQGTRLTVV.

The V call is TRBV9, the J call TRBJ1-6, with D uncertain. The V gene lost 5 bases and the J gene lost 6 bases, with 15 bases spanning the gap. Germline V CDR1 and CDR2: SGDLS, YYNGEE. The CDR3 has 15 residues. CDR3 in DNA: TGTGCCAGCAGGAGGGAGGACGTCTCTAATTCACCCCTCCACTTT. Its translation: CASRREDVSNSPLHF.

CDR3 amino acids: CAISSQGATDTQYF. The CDR3 DNA is TGTGCCATCAGTTCACAGGGGGCCACAGATACGCAGTATTTT. The rearrangement joins TRBV10-3 to TRBJ2-3, with TRBD1 matching over 9 bases. The CDR3 runs to 14 residues. CDR1 and CDR2 from the germline V gene are ENHRY and SYGVKD. J gave up 2 bases and V 5 bases, and 2 bases lay outside the gene matches.